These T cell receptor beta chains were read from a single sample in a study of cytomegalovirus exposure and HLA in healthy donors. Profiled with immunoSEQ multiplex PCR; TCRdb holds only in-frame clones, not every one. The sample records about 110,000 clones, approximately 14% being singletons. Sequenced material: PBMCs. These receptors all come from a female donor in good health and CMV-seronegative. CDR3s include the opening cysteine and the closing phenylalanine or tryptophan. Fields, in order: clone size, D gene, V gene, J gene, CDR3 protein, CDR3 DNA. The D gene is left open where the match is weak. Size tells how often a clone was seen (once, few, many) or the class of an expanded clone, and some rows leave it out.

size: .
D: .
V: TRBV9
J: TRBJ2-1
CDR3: CASSAEDWLNEQFF
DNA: TGTGCCAGCAGCGCAGAGGACTGGCTCAATGAGCAGTTCTTC

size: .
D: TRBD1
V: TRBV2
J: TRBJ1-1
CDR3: CASSRDRRNTEAFF
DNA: TGTGCCAGCAGTCGGGACAGGCGGAACACTGAAGCTTTCTTT

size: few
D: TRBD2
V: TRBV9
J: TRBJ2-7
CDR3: CASSADPSGARNEQYF
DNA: TGTGCCAGCAGCGCCGACCCTAGCGGGGCCCGGAACGAGCAGTACTTC

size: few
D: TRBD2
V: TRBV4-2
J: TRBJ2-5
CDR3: CASSPSGTEETQYF
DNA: TGTGCCAGCAGCCCGAGCGGGACGGAGGAGACCCAGTACTTC

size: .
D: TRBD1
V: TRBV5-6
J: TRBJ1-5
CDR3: CASSLLQGALGSNQPQHF
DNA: TGTGCCAGCAGCTTGTTACAGGGGGCGCTTGGAAGCAATCAGCCCCAGCATTTT

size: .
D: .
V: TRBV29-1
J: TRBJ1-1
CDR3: CSVLLEVTEAFF
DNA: TGCAGCGTTCTCTTAGAAGTCACTGAAGCTTTCTTT

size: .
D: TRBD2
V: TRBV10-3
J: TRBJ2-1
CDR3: CAISGGGGTSGHNEQFF
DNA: TGTGCCATCAGTGGCGGGGGTGGGACTAGCGGACACAATGAGCAGTTCTTC

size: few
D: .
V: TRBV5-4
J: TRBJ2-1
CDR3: CASSLVRVGGDEQFF
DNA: TGTGCCAGCAGCTTGGTGAGGGTTGGAGGGGATGAGCAGTTCTTC

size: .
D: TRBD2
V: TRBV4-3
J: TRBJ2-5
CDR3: CASSQDSSGTETQYF
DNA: TGCGCCAGCAGCCAAGACTCTAGCGGGACGGAGACCCAGTACTTC

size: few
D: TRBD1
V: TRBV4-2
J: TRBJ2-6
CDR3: CASSQDGERGPGANVLTF
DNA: TGTGCCAGCAGCCAAGATGGCGAAAGGGGGCCTGGGGCCAACGTCCTGACTTTC

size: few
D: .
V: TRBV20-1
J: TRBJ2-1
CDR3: CSAQGHEQFF
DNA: TGCAGTGCGCAGGGCCATGAGCAGTTCTTC

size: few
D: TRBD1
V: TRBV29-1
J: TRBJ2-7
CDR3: CSVGDSYEQYF
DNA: TGCAGCGTGGGGGACAGTTACGAGCAGTACTTC

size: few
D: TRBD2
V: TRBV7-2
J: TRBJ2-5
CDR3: CASSLVGLAGVRETQYF
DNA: TGTGCCAGCAGCTTAGTGGGGTTAGCGGGAGTGCGGGAGACCCAGTACTTC

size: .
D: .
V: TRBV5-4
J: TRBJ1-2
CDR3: CASSHTGMGYTF
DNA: TGTGCAAGCAGCCACACAGGGATGGGCTACACCTTC

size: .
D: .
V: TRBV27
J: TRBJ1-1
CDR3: CASREVTSLHTEAFF
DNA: TGTGCCAGCAGGGAAGTGACATCTCTTCACACTGAAGCTTTCTTT

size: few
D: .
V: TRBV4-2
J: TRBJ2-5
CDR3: CASSQESGETQYF
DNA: TGTGCCAGCAGCCAAGAGTCGGGAGAGACCCAGTACTTC

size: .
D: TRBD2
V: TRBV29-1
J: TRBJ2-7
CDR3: CSAKAGGGSYEQYF
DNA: TGCAGCGCCAAAGCGGGGGGGGGCTCCTACGAGCAGTACTTC

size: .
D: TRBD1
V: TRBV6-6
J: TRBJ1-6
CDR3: CASSRDSYIISLHF
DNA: TGTGCCAGCAGCCGGGACAGTTACATTATTTCCCTCCACTTT

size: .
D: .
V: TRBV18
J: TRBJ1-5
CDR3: CASSPAAGDQPQHF
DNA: TGTGCCAGCTCACCGGCGGCAGGGGATCAGCCCCAGCATTTT

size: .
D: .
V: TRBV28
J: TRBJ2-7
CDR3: CASSLWRSNQYF
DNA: TGTGCCAGCAGTTTATGGCGGTCGAATCAGTACTTC

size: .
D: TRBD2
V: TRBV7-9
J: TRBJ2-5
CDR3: CASSPGLAGVTQWETQYF
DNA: TGTGCCAGCAGCCCGGGACTAGCGGGGGTTACTCAGTGGGAGACCCAGTACTTC

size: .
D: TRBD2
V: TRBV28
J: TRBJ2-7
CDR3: CASSPRLTSGEQYF
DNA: TGTGCCAGCAGTCCCCGACTGACTAGCGGCGAGCAGTACTTC